The text below deals with one T cell receptor (beta chain). What it binds is not known. Germline V gene lookup returns CDR1 SGDLS and CDR2 YYNGEE. The CDR3 totals 14 residues. Trimming pared 2 bases from V and 0 bases from J, leaving 8 bases between. The data belong to a study of metastatic and nonmetastatic thyroid tumors. At the level of the study: A comparison of repertoires was made across blood and tumor or nodule tissue from malignant and benign thyroid patients. Findings and caveats of the study: Reportedly, malignant thyroid tumors had significantly higher TCR beta diversity than benign nodules, in blood and tumor.

As originally analysed: Construction of a distant-metastasis classifier for papillary thyroid cancer relied on CDR3 differences across clinicopathological groups. TCRdb re-analyzed the PCR reads through MiXCR. The V and J calls follow TCRdb's processing rather than the paper's. The sample lists about 18,000 clones; roughly 36% were seen once. Patients underwent thyroid surgery, and none had received any treatment before it. This receptor was taken from a female donor with papillary thyroid cancer or a benign thyroid nodule (not recorded which). Some clones in this sample may be carry-over from other donors' samples. What was sequenced was tumor tissue. The rearrangement links TRBV9 to TRBJ1-1, with D possibly TRBD1 on 5 matching bases. CDR3 residues: CASSVPDMNTEAFF. The CDR3 nucleotides read TGTGCCAGCAGCGTCCCGGACATGAACACTGAAGCTTTCTTT.